The entry below gives a single T cell receptor beta chain sequence along with its context. The germline CDR1 and CDR2 sequences are SGDLS and YYNGEE. This CDR3 comprises 16 residues. Unmatched junction bases numbered 12, after V lost 4 bases and J lost 2 bases. The data stem from a study of cytomegalovirus exposure and HLA in healthy donors. Overall study: Researchers found that about 84% of over 350 genotyped donors fell within the Caucasian-associated ancestry cluster.

A multiplex PCR was run with 60 Vbeta primers and 13 Jbeta primers. Profiling relied on immunoSEQ multiplex PCR, and the TCRdb table lists in-frame clones only, not all of them. In the table there are fewer than 200,000 clones, around 83% of which are singletons. The sequence came from a man in his thirties or forties in good health and CMV-seropositive. The sample consisted of PBMCs. V gene TRBV9 combines with J gene TRBJ2-7; 7 nucleotides match TRBD2. The CDR3 spells CASSPRPAGTTYEQYF. As DNA, the CDR3 is TGTGCCAGCAGCCCCCGCCCAGCGGGGACGACCTACGAGCAGTACTTC.